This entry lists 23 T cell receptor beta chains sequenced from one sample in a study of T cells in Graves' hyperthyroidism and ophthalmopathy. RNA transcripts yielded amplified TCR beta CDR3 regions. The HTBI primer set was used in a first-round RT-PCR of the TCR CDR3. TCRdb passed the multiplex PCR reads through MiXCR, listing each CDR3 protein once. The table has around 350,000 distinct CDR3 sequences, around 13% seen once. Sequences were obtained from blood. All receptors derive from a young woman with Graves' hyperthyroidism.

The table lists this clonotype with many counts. The DNA for the CDR3 is TGTGCCAGCGGGCAGAACACTGAAGCTTTCTTT. Encoded protein: CASGQNTEAFF. The chain links TRBV7-2 to TRBJ1-1, with no clear D. Germline V gene lookup returns CDR1 SGHTA and CDR2 FQGNSA. The CDR3 is 11 residues long. The germline V and J ends were trimmed by 8 bases and 1 base, with 5 bases remaining between them.

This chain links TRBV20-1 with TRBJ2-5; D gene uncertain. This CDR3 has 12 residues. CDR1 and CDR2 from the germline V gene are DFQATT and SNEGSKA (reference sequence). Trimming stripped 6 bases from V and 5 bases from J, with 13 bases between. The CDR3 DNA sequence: TGCAGTGCCCCACGGCCTGAGGAGACCCAGTACTTC. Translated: CSAPRPEETQYF.

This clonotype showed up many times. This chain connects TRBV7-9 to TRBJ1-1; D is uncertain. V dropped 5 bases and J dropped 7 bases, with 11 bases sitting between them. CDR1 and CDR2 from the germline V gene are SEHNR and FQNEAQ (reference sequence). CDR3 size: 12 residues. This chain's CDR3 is CASSPGPREAFF. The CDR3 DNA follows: TGTGCCAGCAGCCCCGGACCGCGTGAAGCTTTCTTT.

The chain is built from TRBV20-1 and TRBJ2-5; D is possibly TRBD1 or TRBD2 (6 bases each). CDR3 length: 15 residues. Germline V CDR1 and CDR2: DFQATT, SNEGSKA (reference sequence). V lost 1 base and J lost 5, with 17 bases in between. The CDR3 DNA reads TGCAGTGCTAGAGTGGGGGGCCCATTCTGGGAGACCCAGTACTTC. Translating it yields CSARVGGPFWETQYF.

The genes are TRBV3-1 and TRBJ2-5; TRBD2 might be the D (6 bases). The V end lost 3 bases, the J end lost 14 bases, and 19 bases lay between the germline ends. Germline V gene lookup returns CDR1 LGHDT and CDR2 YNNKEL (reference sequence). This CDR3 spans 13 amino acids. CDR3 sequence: CASSHLSSDPLYF. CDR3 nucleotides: TGTGCCAGCAGCCATTTATCTAGCGATCCTTTATACTTC.

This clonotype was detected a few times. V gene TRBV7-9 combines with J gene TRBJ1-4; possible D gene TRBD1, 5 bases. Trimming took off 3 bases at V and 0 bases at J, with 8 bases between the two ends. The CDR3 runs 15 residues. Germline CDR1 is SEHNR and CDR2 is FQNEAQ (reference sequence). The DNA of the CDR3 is TGTGCCAGCAGCTTTTGGACATCAACTAATGAAAAACTGTTTTTT. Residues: CASSFWTSTNEKLFF.

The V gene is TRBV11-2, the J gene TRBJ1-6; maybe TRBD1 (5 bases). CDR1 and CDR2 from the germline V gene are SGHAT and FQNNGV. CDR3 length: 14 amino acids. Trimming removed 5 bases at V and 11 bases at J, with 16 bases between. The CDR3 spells CASSGGIRDAPLHF. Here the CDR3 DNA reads TGTGCCAGCAGCGGGGGTATACGGGACGCACCCCTCCACTTT.

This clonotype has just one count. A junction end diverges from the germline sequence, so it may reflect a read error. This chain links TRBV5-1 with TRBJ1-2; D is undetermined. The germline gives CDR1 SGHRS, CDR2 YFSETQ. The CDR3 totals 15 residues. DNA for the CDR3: TGCGCCAGCAGCTTGGGGGAGTCGGGGAACTGTGGCTACACCTTC. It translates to CASSLGESGNCGYTF.

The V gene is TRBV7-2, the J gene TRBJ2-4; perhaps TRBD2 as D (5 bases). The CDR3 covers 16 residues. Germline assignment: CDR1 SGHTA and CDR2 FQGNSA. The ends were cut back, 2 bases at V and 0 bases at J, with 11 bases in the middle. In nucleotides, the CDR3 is TGTGCCAGCAGCTTACGGGGTGGGGTAGCCAAAAACATTCAGTACTTC. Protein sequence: CASSLRGGVAKNIQYF.

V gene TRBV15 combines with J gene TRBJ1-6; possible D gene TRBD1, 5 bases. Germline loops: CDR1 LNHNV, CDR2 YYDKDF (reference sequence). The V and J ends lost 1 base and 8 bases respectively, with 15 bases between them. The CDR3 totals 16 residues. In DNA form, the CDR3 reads TGTGCCACCAGCAGAGGGGGACGGGGTGGGGATTCACCCCTCCACTTT. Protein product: CATSRGGRGGDSPLHF.

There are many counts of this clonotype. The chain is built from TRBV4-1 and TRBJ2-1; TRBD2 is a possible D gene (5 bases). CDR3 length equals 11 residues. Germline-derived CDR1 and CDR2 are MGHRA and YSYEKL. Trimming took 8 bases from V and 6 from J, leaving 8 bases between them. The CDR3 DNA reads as TGCGCCAGCCACGGAGGCAATGAGCAGTTCTTC. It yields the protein CASHGGNEQFF.

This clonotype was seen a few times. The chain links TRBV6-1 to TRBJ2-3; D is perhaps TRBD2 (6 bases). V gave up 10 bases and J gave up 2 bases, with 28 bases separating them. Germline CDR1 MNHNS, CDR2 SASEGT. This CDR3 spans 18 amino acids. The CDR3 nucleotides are TGTGCCACCGAGGACGGGAGCGCCCAACCTTATTACACAGATACGCAGTATTTT. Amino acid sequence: CATEDGSAQPYYTDTQYF.

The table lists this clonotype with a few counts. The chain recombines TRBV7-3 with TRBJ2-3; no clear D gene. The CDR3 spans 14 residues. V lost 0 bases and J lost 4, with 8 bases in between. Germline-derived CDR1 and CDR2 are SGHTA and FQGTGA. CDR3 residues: CASSLTSAPDTQYF. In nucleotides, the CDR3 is TGTGCCAGCAGCTTAACGTCGGCCCCAGATACGCAGTATTTT.

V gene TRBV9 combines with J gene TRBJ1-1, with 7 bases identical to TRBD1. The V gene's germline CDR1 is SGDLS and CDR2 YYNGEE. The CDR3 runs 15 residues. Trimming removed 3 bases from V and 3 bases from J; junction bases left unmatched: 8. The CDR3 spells CASSAPGTAYTEAFF. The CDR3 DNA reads TGTGCCAGCAGCGCCCCTGGGACAGCCTACACTGAAGCTTTCTTT.

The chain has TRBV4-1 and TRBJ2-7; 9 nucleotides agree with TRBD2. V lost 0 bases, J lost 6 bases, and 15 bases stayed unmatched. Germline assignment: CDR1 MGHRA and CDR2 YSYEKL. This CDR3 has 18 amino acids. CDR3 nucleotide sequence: TGCGCCAGCAGCCAAGATTATCCCCAGGAAAGCGGGAGGTGCGAGCAGTACTTC. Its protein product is CASSQDYPQESGRCEQYF.

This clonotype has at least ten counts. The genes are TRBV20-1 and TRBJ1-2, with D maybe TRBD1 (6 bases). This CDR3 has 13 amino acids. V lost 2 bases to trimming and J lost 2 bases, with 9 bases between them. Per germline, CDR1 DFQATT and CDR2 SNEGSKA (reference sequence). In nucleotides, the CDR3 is TGCAGTGCTAGACGGGACATAAACTATGGCTACACCTTC. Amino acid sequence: CSARRDINYGYTF.

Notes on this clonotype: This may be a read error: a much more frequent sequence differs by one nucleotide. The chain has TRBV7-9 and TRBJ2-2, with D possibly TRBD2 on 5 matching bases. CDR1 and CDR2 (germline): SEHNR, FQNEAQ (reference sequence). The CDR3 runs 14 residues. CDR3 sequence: CASSSGMGPGELSF. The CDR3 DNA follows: TGTGCCAGCAGCTCTGGGATGGGTCCCGGGGAGCTGTCTTTT.

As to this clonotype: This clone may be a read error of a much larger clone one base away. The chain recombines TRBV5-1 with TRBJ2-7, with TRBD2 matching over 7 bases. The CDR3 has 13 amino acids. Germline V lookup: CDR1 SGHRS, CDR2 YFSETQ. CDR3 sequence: CVSSPGRGDEQYF. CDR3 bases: TGCGTCAGCAGCCCCGGACGGGGGGACGAGCAGTACTTC.

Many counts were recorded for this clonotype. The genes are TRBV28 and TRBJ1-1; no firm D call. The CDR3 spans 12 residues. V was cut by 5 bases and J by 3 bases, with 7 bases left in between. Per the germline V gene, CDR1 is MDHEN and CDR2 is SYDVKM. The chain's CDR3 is CASSEVDTEAFF. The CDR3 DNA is TGTGCCAGCAGTGAAGTGGACACTGAAGCTTTCTTT.

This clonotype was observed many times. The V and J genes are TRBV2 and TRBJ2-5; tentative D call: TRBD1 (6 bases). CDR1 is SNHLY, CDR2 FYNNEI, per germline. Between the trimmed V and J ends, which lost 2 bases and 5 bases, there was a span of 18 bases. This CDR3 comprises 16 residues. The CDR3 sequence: CASSEMSSWQGETQYF. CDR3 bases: TGTGCCAGCAGTGAAATGAGTTCATGGCAGGGGGAGACCCAGTACTTC.

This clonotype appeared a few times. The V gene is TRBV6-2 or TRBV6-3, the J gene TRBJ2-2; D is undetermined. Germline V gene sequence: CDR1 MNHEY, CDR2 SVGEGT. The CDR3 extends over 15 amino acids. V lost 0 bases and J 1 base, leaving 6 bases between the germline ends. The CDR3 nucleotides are TGTGCCAGCAGTTACTCATACAAGAACACCGGGGAGCTGTTTTTT. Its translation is CASSYSYKNTGELFF.

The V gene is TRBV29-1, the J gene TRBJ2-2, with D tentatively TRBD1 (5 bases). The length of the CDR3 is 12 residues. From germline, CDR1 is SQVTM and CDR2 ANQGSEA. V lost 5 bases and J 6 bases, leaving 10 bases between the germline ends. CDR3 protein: CSVQGKSGELFF. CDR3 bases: TGCAGCGTTCAGGGAAAGTCCGGGGAGCTGTTTTTT.

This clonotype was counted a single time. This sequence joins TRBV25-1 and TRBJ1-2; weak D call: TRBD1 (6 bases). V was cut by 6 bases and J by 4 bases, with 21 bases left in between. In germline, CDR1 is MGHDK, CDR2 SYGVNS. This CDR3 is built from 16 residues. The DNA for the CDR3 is TGTGCCAGCAGCCCTAATCTGGGGGCGGATAGCTATGGCTACACCTTC. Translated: CASSPNLGADSYGYTF.